These T cell receptor beta chains were read from a single sample in a study of Ad26.COV2.S vaccination and SARS-CoV-2 variants. Produced via immunoSEQ multiplex PCR; TCRdb's table is partial and in-frame only. The table lists about 350,000 clones, approximately 90% of them singletons. The sequencing used peripheral blood, collected in a trial of Ad26.COV2.S vaccine versus placebo. All receptors derive from a person between 18 and 59 years old who received the Ad26.COV2.S COVID-19 vaccine or a placebo. Both conserved end residues are part of each CDR3. Fields, in order: clone size, J gene, V gene, D gene, CDR3 protein, CDR3 DNA. A D gene is named only where the DNA matches it firmly. A clone size is listed for some rows: how often the clone was seen (once, few, many), or a class if it is expanded.

NA | TRBJ1-1 | TRBV20-1 | NA | CSAQGQVAFF | TGCAGTGCTCAGGGTCAGGTAGCTTTCTTT
few | TRBJ1-1 | TRBV14 | NA | CASSQYTGRNTEAFF | TGTGCCAGCAGCCAATACACAGGAAGGAACACTGAAGCTTTCTTT
NA | TRBJ2-3 | TRBV30 | NA | CAWSVRGDTQYF | TGTGCCTGGAGTGTACGGGGGGATACGCAGTATTTT
NA | TRBJ1-5 | TRBV7-9 | NA | CASSLATERDQPQHF | TGTGCCAGCAGCTTAGCGACGGAGCGGGATCAGCCCCAGCATTTT
NA | TRBJ1-4 | TRBV11-2 | TRBD1 | CASSLMTGGDEKLFF | TGTGCCAGCAGCTTAATGACAGGGGGAGATGAAAAACTGTTTTTT
NA | TRBJ2-1 | TRBV25-1 | NA | CASREQVRNEQFF | TGTGCCAGCAGAGAACAGGTGAGGAATGAGCAGTTCTTC
NA | TRBJ2-7 | TRBV10-3 | NA | CAISELGNIYEQYF | TGTGCCATCAGTGAGTTGGGGAACATCTACGAGCAGTACTTC
NA | TRBJ1-1 | TRBV11-2 | NA | CASRLGGVGTEAFF | TGTGCCAGCAGATTGGGGGGGGTGGGCACTGAAGCTTTCTTT
once | TRBJ1-1 | TRBV4-1 | NA | CASSQDLAGVRVAFF | TGCGCCAGCAGCCAAGATTTGGCAGGGGTTAGAGTAGCTTTCTTT
once | TRBJ1-1 | TRBV5-1 | TRBD1 | CASSRGTGDTEAFF | TGCGCCAGCAGCCGCGGGACAGGGGATACTGAAGCTTTCTTT